This TCR beta chain was found in a study of shared clonotypes between healthy human individuals. Study in general: The composition of the donors was a couple of women and a few men aged 18 to 49.

The table came from immunoSEQ multiplex PCR; TCRdb's copy has only in-frame clones and leaves some out. This sample has approximately 2.4 million clones, with around 95% found just once. Looked up from germline, CDR1 is MNHNS and CDR2 is SASEGT. There are 15 residues in the CDR3. Between the trimmed V and J ends, which lost 1 base and 1 base, there was a span of 10 bases. This clonotype originated in a man aged 18-30 years in good health. The sequenced sample consisted of naive CD4+ T cells sorted from blood. Described subset: CD45RA+ positively selected. This chain uses TRBV6-1 with TRBJ1-2, with D uncertain. CDR3 loop: CASSEEDRINYGYTF. The DNA of the CDR3 is TGTGCCAGCAGTGAAGAGGACCGTATTAACTATGGCTACACCTTC.